The 8 T cell receptor beta chains in this list originate from one sample, sequenced in a study of cytomegalovirus exposure and HLA in healthy donors. The PCR made use of 60 Vbeta and 13 Jbeta primers. The repertoire was sequenced with immunoSEQ multiplex PCR; TCRdb's copy has only in-frame clones and lacks some. The sample carries roughly 180,000 clones, about four fifths recorded once. The specimen sequenced was PBMCs. These receptors all come from a man in his thirties or forties in good health and CMV-seronegative.

The chain combines TRBV5-8 with TRBJ1-4; 10 nucleotides agree with TRBD1. Germline V gives CDR1 SGHTS, CDR2 YDEGEE. The CDR3 length is 14 residues. Unmatched junction bases numbered 6, after V lost 3 bases and J lost 10 bases. CDR3 residues: CASSWDRGRGKLFF. The CDR3 DNA reads TGTGCCAGCAGCTGGGACAGGGGTAGGGGAAAACTGTTTTTT.

The chain has TRBV5-1 and TRBJ1-1; D is undetermined. The CDR3 covers 18 residues. The germline V gene encodes CDR1 SGHRS and CDR2 YFSETQ. Trimming took off 0 bases at V and 3 bases at J, with 21 bases between the two ends. DNA of the CDR3: TGCGCCAGCAGCTTGGACGGAAGGGCGGGCTCCCTTGACACTGAAGCTTTCTTT. Residues: CASSLDGRAGSLDTEAFF.

The chain recombines TRBV30 with TRBJ2-5; TRBD2 matches at 10 bases. The CDR3 totals 18 residues. Germline CDR1 reads GTSNPN; CDR2 reads SVGIG (reference sequence). The trim removed 0 bases at V and 3 bases at J, leaving 13 bases unmatched. CDR3 sequence reads: CAWSVVLAGVLDEETQYF. Written as DNA, the CDR3 is TGTGCCTGGAGTGTCGTCCTAGCGGGGGTCTTAGACGAAGAGACCCAGTACTTC.

V gene TRBV28 combines with J gene TRBJ2-7; D not resolved. Germline assignment: CDR1 MDHEN and CDR2 SYDVKM. This CDR3 has 12 amino acids. V lost 7 bases to trimming and J lost 4 bases, with 11 bases between them. This CDR3 reads CASTITGYEQYF. DNA of the CDR3: TGTGCCAGCACCATTACCGGTTACGAGCAGTACTTC.

The gene calls are TRBV27 and TRBJ1-2, with TRBD1 matching over 9 bases. With V trimmed by 6 bases and J by 2 bases, 7 bases remained unmatched. Germline V gene lookup returns CDR1 MNHEY and CDR2 SMNVEV (reference sequence). The CDR3 spans 15 residues. The CDR3: CASRPRDRENYGYTF. The CDR3 coding sequence is TGTGCCAGCAGGCCTAGGGACAGGGAAAACTATGGCTACACCTTC.

The chain has TRBV21-1 and TRBJ2-1; TRBD1, the table's D call, lacks a check against the DNA. TRBV21-1 is a listed pseudogene. The CDR3 loop spans 15 amino acids. Here the CDR3 DNA reads TGTGCCAGCAGCCGACAGGGGAGCTCCTACAATGAGCAGTTCTTC. Amino acid sequence: CASSRQGSSYNEQFF.

The sample holds one count of this clone. The chain uses TRBV27 and TRBJ2-7; the D gene is possibly TRBD1 (6 bases). The V end lost 3 bases, the J end lost 5 bases, and 23 bases lay between the germline ends. The CDR3 length is 17 residues. Germline V lookup: CDR1 MNHEY, CDR2 SMNVEV (reference sequence). The CDR3, as DNA: TGTGCCAGCAGTTTCGCCCATAGCCAGGGGTTTTGGAACGAGCAGTACTTC. Its protein product is CASSFAHSQGFWNEQYF.

The V and J genes are TRBV5-1 and TRBJ1-6; 8 bases fit TRBD1. CDR1 and CDR2 from the germline V gene are SGHRS and YFSETQ. J gave up 7 bases and V 4 bases, and 7 bases lay outside the gene matches. This CDR3 region has 15 residues. Here the CDR3 reads CASSARQGTNSPLHF. The CDR3 nucleotides read TGCGCCAGCAGCGCGAGACAGGGGACAAATTCACCCCTCCACTTT.